This T cell receptor beta chain was sequenced during a study of blood T cells in healthy people across ages. This clonotype was picked up one time. At one end the junction does not follow the germline gene, possibly because of a read error. Using a J-beta primer mix together with a sample-barcoded 5' primer, a second PCR was run for about 6 to 12 cycles. MiXCR, run by TCRdb on the 5' RACE reads, gives a single entry per CDR3 protein. The data hold about 1.8 million distinct CDR3 sequences, with around 48% observed a single time. This CDR3 is built from 14 residues. Germline V CDR1 and CDR2: SGDLS, YYNGEE.

The source is a woman in her thirties or forties in good health. The sequenced sample consisted of blood. V gene TRBV9 combines with J gene TRBJ2-1; no clear D gene. The CDR3 sequence: CANSVESSYNEQFF. The CDR3 nucleotides read TGTGCCAACAGCGTAGAGAGCTCCTACAATGAGCAGTTCTTC.